The TCR beta chain under discussion was sequenced for a study of cytomegalovirus exposure and HLA in healthy donors. Trimming cost V 7 bases and J 7 bases, with 38 bases left between them. There are 21 residues in the CDR3. Germline CDR1 MDHEN, CDR2 SYDVKM. Use of 60 Vbeta and 13 Jbeta primers characterized the PCR. Profiling relied on immunoSEQ multiplex PCR, and the TCRdb table lists in-frame clones only, not all of them. Among fewer than 70,000 clones listed, approximately 68% were seen once. Source material: PBMCs. The sequence was obtained from a woman in her 30s in good health and CMV-seronegative. V and J are TRBV28 and TRBJ1-5; a weak D match, TRBD1 (5 bases). CDR3 region: CASTGFLGFRRGIGERQPQHF. In DNA form, the CDR3 reads TGTGCCAGCACGGGGTTTCTCGGTTTTCGGCGGGGGATCGGGGAAAGACAGCCCCAGCATTTT.